This TCR beta chain was identified in a study of blood T cell repertoires in COVID-19. Per the germline V gene, CDR1 is SGHAT and CDR2 is FQNNGV. V was clipped by 5 bases and J by 7 bases, with 9 bases between them. The CDR3 is 13 residues long. In the original workflow: Researchers report that nucleated cell counts were estimated from reference gene primer amplification. The method was immunoSEQ multiplex PCR; TCRdb's version includes in-frame clones alone and lacks a portion of them. The V and J calls and clone size come from that table; D and trimming were worked out from the DNA. The table includes some 180,000 clones, more than 80% detected once.

The TCR was taken from a man between 40 and 49 years old who had recovered from COVID-19. The sample was PBMCs or T cells enriched from blood (not recorded which). The V call is TRBV11-2, the J call TRBJ1-6, with D uncertain. The CDR3 region is CASSAGSNSPLHF. The CDR3 DNA follows: TGTGCCAGCAGCGCGGGCTCGAATTCACCCCTCCACTTT.